This section outlines one T cell receptor (beta chain) sequence together with its context. Its antigen remains unknown. The data were taken from a study of vaccination effects on CD4 cells after COVID-19. The overall study: Post-vaccine specimens arrived a median 72 days past the second dose.

Antigen-specific CD4+ T cells expanded by the ViraFEST assay with viral peptide pools were then sequenced. With about ten days of culture completed, CD4+ T cells were isolated. Two-dose BNT162b2 or mRNA-1273 vaccination was given to participants. After two million PBMC were placed in each well, they were cultured with about 10 IU/ml IL-2 and 8 to 10 ug/ml peptides. Replacing half the medium with IL-2 medium was done on days 3 and 7. Sequencing was performed with immunoSEQ multiplex PCR; in TCRdb, only in-frame clones are kept and a portion is missing. The table shows about 50,000 clones, with around 70% occurring only once. Source: CD4+ T cells from PBMCs cultured with HCoV-OC43 spike peptides, taken after COVID-19 vaccination. Described subset: HCoV-OC43 spike overlapping peptide pool stimulation. The clonotype comes from a human donor who received a COVID-19 vaccine.

The CDR3 loop reads CASSLDGATETQYF. CDR3 nucleotides: TGCGCCAGCAGCTTGGATGGGGCTACGGAGACCCAGTACTTC. The chain couples TRBV5-1 to TRBJ2-5; TRBD1 is a possible D gene (5 bases). Germline V gene sequence: CDR1 SGHRS, CDR2 YFSETQ. The CDR3 runs 14 residues. Trimming took 0 bases from V and 5 from J, leaving 11 bases between them.